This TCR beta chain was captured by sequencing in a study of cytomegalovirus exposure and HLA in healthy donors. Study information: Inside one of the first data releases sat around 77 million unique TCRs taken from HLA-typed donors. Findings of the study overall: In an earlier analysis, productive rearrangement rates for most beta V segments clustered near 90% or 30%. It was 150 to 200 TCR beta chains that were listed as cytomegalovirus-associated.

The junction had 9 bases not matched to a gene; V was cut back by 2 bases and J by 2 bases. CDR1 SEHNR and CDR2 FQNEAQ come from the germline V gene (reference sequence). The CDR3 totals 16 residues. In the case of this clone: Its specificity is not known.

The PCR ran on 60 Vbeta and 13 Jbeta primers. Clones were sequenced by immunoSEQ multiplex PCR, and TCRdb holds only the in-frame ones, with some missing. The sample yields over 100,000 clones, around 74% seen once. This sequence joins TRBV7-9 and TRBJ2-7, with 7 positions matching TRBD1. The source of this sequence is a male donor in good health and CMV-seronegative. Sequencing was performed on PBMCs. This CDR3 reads CASSLTAGGKTYEQYF. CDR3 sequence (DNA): TGTGCCAGCAGCTTAACAGCAGGGGGAAAGACCTACGAGCAGTACTTC.